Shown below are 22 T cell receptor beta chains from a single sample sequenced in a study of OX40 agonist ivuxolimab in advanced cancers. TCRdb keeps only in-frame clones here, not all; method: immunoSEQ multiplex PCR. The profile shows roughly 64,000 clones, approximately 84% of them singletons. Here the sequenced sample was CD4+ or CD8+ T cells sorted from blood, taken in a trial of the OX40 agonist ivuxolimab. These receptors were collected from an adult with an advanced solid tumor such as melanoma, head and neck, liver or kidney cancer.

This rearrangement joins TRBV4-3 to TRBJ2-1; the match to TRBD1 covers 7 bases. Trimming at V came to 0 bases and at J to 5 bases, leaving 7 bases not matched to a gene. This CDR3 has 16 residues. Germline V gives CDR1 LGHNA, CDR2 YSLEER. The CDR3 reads CASSQDRPGGNNEQFF. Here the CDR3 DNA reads TGCGCCAGCAGCCAAGATAGGCCAGGGGGTAACAATGAGCAGTTCTTC.

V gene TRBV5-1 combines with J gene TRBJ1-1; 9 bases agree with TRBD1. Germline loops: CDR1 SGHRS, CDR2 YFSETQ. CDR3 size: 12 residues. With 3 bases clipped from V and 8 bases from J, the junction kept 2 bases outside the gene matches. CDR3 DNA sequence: TGCGCCAGCAGCTCCGGGACAGGGGAAGCTTTCTTT. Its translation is CASSSGTGEAFF. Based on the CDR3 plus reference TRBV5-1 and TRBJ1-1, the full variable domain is KAGVTQTPRYLIKTRGQQVTLSCSPISGHRSVSWYQQTPGQGLQFLFEYFSETQRNKGNFPGRFSGRQFSNSRSEMNVSTLELGDSALYLCASSSGTGEAFFGQGTRLTVV.

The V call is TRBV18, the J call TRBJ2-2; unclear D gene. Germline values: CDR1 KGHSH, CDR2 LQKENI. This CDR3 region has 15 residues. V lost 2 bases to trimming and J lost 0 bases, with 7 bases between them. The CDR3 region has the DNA TGTGCCAGCTCACCAGGGATAGCGAACACCGGGGAGCTGTTTTTT. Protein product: CASSPGIANTGELFF. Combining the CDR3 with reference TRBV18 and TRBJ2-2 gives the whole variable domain NAGVMQNPRHLVRRRGQEARLRCSPMKGHSHVYWYRQLPEEGLKFMVYLQKENIIDESGMPKERFSAEFPKEGPSILRIQQVVRGDSAAYFCASSPGIANTGELFFGEGSRLTVL.

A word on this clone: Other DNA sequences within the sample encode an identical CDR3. CDR3 in amino acids: CASSQEGSSYNSPLHF. CDR3 DNA sequence: TGTGCCAGCAGCCAAGAAGGGAGCTCCTATAATTCACCCCTCCACTTT. J is TRBJ1-6 and V is TRBV4-2, with D unresolved. Deletions cut 0 bases from V and 0 bases from J, with 6 bases between. In germline, CDR1 is LGHNA, CDR2 YNFKEQ. CDR3 length: 16 residues.

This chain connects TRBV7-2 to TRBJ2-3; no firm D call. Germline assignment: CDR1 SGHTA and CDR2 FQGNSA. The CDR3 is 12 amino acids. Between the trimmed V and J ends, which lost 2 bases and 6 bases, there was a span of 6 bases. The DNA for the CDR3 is TGTGCCAGCAGCTTATCTTCCGATACGCAGTATTTT. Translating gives CASSLSSDTQYF.

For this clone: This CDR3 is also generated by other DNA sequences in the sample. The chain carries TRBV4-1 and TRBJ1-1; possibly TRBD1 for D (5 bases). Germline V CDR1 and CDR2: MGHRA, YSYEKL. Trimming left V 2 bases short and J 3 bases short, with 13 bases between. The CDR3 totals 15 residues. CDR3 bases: TGCGCCAGCAGCCAACCCATTATCAGGGACACTGAAGCTTTCTTT. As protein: CASSQPIIRDTEAFF.

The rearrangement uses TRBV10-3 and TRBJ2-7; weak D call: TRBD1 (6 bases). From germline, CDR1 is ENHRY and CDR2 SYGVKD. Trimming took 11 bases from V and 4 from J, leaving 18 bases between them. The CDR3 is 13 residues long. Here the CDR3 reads CAVGQGPTYEQYF. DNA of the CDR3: TGTGCCGTAGGTCAGGGGCCGACATACGAGCAGTACTTC.

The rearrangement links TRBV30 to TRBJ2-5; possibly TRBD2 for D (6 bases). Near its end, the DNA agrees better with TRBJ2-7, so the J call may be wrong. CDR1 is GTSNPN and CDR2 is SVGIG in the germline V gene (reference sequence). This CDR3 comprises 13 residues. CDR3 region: CAWSWRRAYEQYF. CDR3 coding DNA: TGTGCCTGGAGTTGGCGGAGGGCCTACGAGCAGTACTTC.

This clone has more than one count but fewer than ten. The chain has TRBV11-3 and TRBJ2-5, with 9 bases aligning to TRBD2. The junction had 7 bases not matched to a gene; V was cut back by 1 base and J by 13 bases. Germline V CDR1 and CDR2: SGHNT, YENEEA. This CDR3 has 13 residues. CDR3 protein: CASSLALAGMTYF. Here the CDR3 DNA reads TGTGCCAGCAGCTTAGCGCTAGCGGGGATGACGTACTTC.

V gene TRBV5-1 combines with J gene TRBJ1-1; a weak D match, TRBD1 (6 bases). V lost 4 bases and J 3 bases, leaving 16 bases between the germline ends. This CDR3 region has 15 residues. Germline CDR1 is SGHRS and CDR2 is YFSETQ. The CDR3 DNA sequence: TGCGCCAGCAGCATGGCCGGGACACCGGACACTGAAGCTTTCTTT. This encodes CASSMAGTPDTEAFF.

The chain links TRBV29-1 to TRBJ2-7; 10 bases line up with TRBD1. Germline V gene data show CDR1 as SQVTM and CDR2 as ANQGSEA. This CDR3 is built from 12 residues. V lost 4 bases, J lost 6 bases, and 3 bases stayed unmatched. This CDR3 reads CSVGGQGSEQYF. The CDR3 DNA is TGCAGCGTTGGGGGACAGGGGAGCGAGCAGTACTTC.

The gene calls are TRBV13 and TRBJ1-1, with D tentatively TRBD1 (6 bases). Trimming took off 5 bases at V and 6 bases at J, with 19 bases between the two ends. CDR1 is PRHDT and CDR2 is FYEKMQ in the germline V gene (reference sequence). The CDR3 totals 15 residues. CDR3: CASSLRGKGVAEAFF. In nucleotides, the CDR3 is TGTGCCAGCAGCCTCAGGGGAAAAGGTGTAGCTGAAGCTTTCTTT.

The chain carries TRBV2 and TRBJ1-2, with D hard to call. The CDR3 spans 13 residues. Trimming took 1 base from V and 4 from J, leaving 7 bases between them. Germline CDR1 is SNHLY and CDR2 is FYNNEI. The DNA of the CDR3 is TGTGCCAGCAGTGAAGGGTACACCTATGGCTACACCTTC. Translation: CASSEGYTYGYTF. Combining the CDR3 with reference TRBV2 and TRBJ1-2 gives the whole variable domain EPEVTQTPSHQVTQMGQEVILRCVPISNHLYFYWYRQILGQKVEFLVSFYNNEISEKSEIFDDQFSVERPDGSNFTLKIRSTKLEDSAMYFCASSEGYTYGYTFGSGTRLTVV.

The CDR3 region has the DNA TGTGCCAGCACCCTCCGGGGCTACGAGCAGTACTTC. It translates to CASTLRGYEQYF. V gene TRBV2 combines with J gene TRBJ2-7; weak D call: TRBD2 (5 bases). The V gene lost 7 bases and the J gene lost 3 bases, with 10 bases spanning the gap. The CDR3 length is 12 residues. Per the germline V gene, CDR1 is SNHLY and CDR2 is FYNNEI.

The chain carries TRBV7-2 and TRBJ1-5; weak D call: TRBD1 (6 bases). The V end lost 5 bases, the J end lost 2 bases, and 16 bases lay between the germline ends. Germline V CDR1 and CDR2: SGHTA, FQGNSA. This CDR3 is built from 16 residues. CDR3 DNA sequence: TGTGCCAGCAGCCAGGCAGTATGGGGGCGCAATCAGCCCCAGCATTTT. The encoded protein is CASSQAVWGRNQPQHF. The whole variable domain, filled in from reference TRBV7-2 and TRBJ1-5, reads GAGVSQSPSNKVTEKGKDVELRCDPISGHTALYWYRQSLGQGLEFLIYFQGNSAPDKSGLPSDRFSAERTGGSVSTLTIQRTQQEDSAVYLCASSQAVWGRNQPQHFGDGTRLSIL.

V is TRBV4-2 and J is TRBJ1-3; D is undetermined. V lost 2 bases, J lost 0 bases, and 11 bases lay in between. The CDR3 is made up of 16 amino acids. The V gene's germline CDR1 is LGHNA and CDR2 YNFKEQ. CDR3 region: CASSQLTPTSGNTIYF. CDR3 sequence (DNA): TGTGCCAGCAGCCAATTGACTCCAACCTCTGGAAACACCATATATTTT.

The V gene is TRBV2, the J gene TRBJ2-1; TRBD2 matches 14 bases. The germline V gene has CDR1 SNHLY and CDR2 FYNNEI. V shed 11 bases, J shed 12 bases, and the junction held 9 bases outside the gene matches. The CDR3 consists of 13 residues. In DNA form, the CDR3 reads TGTGCCGTAGGGACTAGCGGGGGATACGGGCAGTTCTTC. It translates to CAVGTSGGYGQFF.

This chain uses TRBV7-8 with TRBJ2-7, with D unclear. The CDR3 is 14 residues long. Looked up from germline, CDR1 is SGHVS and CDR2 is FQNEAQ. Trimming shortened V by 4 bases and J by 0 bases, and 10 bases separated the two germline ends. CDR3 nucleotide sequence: TGTGCCAGCAGCTCAACAGCACTCTCCTACGAGCAGTACTTC. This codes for CASSSTALSYEQYF.

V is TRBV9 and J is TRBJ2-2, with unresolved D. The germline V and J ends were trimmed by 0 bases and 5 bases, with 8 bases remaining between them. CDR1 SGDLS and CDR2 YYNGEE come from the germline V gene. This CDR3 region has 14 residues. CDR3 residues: CASSVVMETGELFF. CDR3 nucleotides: TGTGCCAGCAGCGTAGTGATGGAAACCGGGGAGCTGTTTTTT.

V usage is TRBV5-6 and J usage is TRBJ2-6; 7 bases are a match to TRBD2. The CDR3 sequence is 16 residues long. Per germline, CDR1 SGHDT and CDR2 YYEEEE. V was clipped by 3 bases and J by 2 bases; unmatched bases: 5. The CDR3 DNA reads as TGTGCCAGCAGCTCAACGGGGAGGGCTGGGGCCAACGTCCTGACTTTC. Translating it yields CASSSTGRAGANVLTF.

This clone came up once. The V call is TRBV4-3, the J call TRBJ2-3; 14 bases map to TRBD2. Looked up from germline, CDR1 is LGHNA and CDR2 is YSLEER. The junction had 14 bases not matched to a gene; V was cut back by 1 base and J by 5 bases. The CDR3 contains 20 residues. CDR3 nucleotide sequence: TGCGCCAGCAGCCAAGTCTTTCAATTGGGGACTAGCGGGAGTGGAGATACGCAGTATTTT. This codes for CASSQVFQLGTSGSGDTQYF.

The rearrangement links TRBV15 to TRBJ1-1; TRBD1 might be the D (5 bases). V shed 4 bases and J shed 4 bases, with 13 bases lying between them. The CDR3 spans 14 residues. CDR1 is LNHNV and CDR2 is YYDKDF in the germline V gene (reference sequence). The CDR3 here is CATSTRGYGTEAFF. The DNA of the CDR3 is TGTGCCACCAGCACCCGGGGGTATGGCACTGAAGCTTTCTTT.